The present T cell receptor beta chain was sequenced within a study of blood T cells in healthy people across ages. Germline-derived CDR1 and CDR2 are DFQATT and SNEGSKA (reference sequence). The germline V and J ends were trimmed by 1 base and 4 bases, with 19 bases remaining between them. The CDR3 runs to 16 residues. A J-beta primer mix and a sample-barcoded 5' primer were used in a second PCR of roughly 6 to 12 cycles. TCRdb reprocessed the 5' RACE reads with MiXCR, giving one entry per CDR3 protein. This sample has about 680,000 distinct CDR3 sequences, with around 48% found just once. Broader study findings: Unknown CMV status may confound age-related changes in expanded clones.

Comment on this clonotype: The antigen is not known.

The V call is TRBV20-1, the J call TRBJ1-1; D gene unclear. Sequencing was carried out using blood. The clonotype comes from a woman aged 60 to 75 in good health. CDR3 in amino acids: CSARGPGSGVGTEAFF. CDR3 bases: TGCAGTGCTAGAGGGCCTGGAAGTGGGGTCGGCACTGAAGCTTTCTTT.